The clone carrying this T cell receptor beta chain was recorded many times. As yet, its antigen is unknown. These data belong to a study of blood T cells in healthy people across ages. With a J-beta primer mix and a sample-barcoded 5' primer, a second PCR ran roughly 6 to 12 cycles. Each TCR beta cDNA got a 12-nucleotide random molecular identifier. TCRdb re-derived calls from the 5' RACE reads in MiXCR, one entry per CDR3 protein. This table has 600,000 or so distinct CDR3 sequences, roughly 31% appearing once. The CDR3 has 13 amino acids. Germline CDR1 MNHEY, CDR2 SVGAGI. Study-wide points: CMV status of donors was unknown, possibly confounding expanded clonotype changes.

This chain connects TRBV6-5 to TRBJ2-3; 11 bases agree with TRBD2. The TCR was taken from a woman over 75 in good health. Sequenced input: blood. The CDR3 DNA is TGTGCGACGCTAGCGGGGGGAAGAGATACGCAGTATTTT. The encoded protein is CATLAGGRDTQYF.